The rows below give T cell receptor beta chains drawn from one sample of a study of T cells in Graves' hyperthyroidism and ophthalmopathy. One entry per CDR3 protein results from TCRdb running MiXCR on the multiplex PCR reads. Of some 580,000 distinct CDR3 sequences listed, about a sixth are singletons. Sequenced sample: blood. These receptors were obtained from a woman aged 40 to 55 with Graves' ophthalmopathy. CDR3s include the opening cysteine and the closing phenylalanine or tryptophan. A D gene is named only where the DNA matches it firmly. Size values are once, few and many counts, or a class for expanded clones, and some rows have none.

V	J	size	D	DNA	CDR3
TRBV5-1	TRBJ1-1	many	-	TGCGCCAGCAGCTGGGTCGGCCTCACTGAAGCTTTCTTT	CASSWVGLTEAFF
TRBV10-3	TRBJ2-1	-	TRBD2	TGTGCCATCAGTCCGAAGACTAGCGCCAACAATGAGCAGTTCTTC	CAISPKTSANNEQFF
TRBV30	TRBJ1-1	many	TRBD1	TGTGCCTGGAGTGGCGGGACAGGGAGGTTTGCTTTCTTT	CAWSGGTGRFAFF
TRBV4-2	TRBJ2-1	few	-	TGTGCCAGCAGCCAAGATCGTTCCAGGGACAATGAGCAGTTCTTC	CASSQDRSRDNEQFF
TRBV5-5	TRBJ1-1	-	-	TGTGCCAGCAGCTTGCTTTGGGACCACACTGAAGCTTTCTTT	CASSLLWDHTEAFF
TRBV7-2	TRBJ2-5	-	TRBD1	TGTGCCAGCAGCTTAGATCAGGGGGCCTGGGAGACCCAGTACTTC	CASSLDQGAWETQYF
TRBV15	TRBJ1-2	many	-	TGTGCCACCAGCAGTAACTATGGCTACACCTTC	CATSSNYGYTF
TRBV19	TRBJ2-2	-	-	TGTGCCAGTAATACCCCGGCAGGAGCGATCGGGGAGCTGTTTTTT	CASNTPAGAIGELFF
TRBV6-1	TRBJ2-3	-	TRBD2	TGTGCCAGCAGTCTCATAGCGGGGGGGCTCCCAGATACGCAGTATTTT	CASSLIAGGLPDTQYF
TRBV7-9	TRBJ1-5	few	-	TGTGCCAGCAGCCCCGGGGCGTACGGAAACAATCAGCCCCAGCATTTT	CASSPGAYGNNQPQHF
TRBV7-6	TRBJ2-5	-	-	TGTGCCAGCAGCACTAGCCCTATGGGGCGGGAGACCCAGTACTTC	CASSTSPMGRETQYF
TRBV12-3/TRBV12-4	TRBJ1-4	-	-	TGTGCCAGCAGTTTCGGGGGACGGGGAGGAGAAAAACTGTTTTTT	CASSFGGRGGEKLFF
TRBV24-1	TRBJ2-1	few	-	TGTGCCACCACCCCCCCGTCTTGGCGTGAGCAGTTCTTC	CATTPPSWREQFF
TRBV9	TRBJ2-3	few	TRBD1	TGTGCCAGCAGCCTTAGGGCGGGACAGGGGGCAACAGATACGCAGTATTTT	CASSLRAGQGATDTQYF
TRBV10-2	TRBJ1-3	-	-	TGCGCCAGCGGGGAAGACTCTGGAAACACCATATATTTT	CASGEDSGNTIYF
TRBV18	TRBJ1-1	many	-	TGTGCCAGCGTCGGGGGGATGAACACTGAAGCTTTCTTT	CASVGGMNTEAFF
TRBV20-1	TRBJ1-4	-	-	TGCAGTGCTAGAAGGACAGAAACTAATGAAAAACTGTTTTTT	CSARRTETNEKLFF
TRBV30	TRBJ2-2	few	-	TGTGCCTGGGAACCGGGAGGGGGCCGCACCGGGGAGCTGTTTTTT	CAWEPGGGRTGELFF
TRBV11-2	TRBJ1-2	few	-	TGTGCCAGCAGCCCTGCGGGGGGTCTATATGGCTACACCTTC	CASSPAGGLYGYTF
TRBV28	TRBJ2-3	many	-	TGTGCCAGCAGTTTGACTAACCCAGATACGCAGTATTTT	CASSLTNPDTQYF
TRBV29-1	TRBJ2-7	few	TRBD1	TGCAGCGTTCGGGACAGGGGACCCTACGAGCAGTACTTC	CSVRDRGPYEQYF
TRBV9	TRBJ2-1	many	-	TGTGCCAGCAGCGTAGAGGGTAGCCTCACGAAGCAGTTCTTC	CASSVEGSLTKQFF
TRBV5-1	TRBJ1-2	many	TRBD1	TGCGCCAGCCCCCAGGGACAGGGGTACTATGGCTACACCTTC	CASPQGQGYYGYTF
TRBV7-8	TRBJ2-3	many	-	TGTGCCAGCAGCTTAGGGAGGTACACAGATACGCAGTATTTT	CASSLGRYTDTQYF
TRBV20-1	TRBJ2-5	-	-	TGCAGTGCCCTAGGGGGGGGAGGGGAGACCCAGTACTTC	CSALGGGGETQYF
TRBV20-1	TRBJ1-6	-	TRBD1	TGCAGTGCTAGTGAGGGGGCGAATTCACCCCTCCACTTT	CSASEGANSPLHF
TRBV7-3	TRBJ2-1	-	-	TGTGCCAGCAGCCTCCAGCGGAGCTCCTACAATGAGCAGTTCTTC	CASSLQRSSYNEQFF
TRBV30	TRBJ1-6	few	-	TGTGCCTGGAGGCAAAGATATAATTCACCCCTCCACTTT	CAWRQRYNSPLHF
TRBV19	TRBJ1-5	few	-	TGTGCCAGTAGTAATCCAGCAGACGGGGGTCAGCCCCAGCATTTT	CASSNPADGGQPQHF
TRBV7-8	TRBJ2-3	many	TRBD1	TGTGCCAGCAGCTGGACAGGGTTCACCAACACAGATACGCAGTATTTT	CASSWTGFTNTDTQYF
TRBV25-1	TRBJ2-3	few	-	TGTGCCAGCAGTAGAACAGGGCTACACACAGATACGCAGTATTTT	CASSRTGLHTDTQYF
TRBV27	TRBJ1-4	-	-	TGTGCCAGCAGAATATTTACAGGGAGTGATGAAAAACTGTTTTTT	CASRIFTGSDEKLFF
TRBV5-5	TRBJ2-5	few	-	TGTGCCAGCAGCTTGTTAGGGGGAGTAGAGACCCAGTACTTC	CASSLLGGVETQYF
TRBV12-3/TRBV12-4	TRBJ1-6	many	-	TGTGCCAGCAGGCCCAGGCTCGGCGTCAATTCACCCCTCCACTTT	CASRPRLGVNSPLHF
TRBV28	TRBJ1-2	few	-	TGTGCCAGCAGCCTCGTGGGGTGTGGCTGCACCTTC	CASSLVGCGCTF
TRBV6-4	TRBJ2-2	few	TRBD2	TGTGCCAGCAGTGAGACTAGCGGGAGAGGGGAGCTGTTTTTT	CASSETSGRGELFF
TRBV18	TRBJ1-2	once	-	TGTGCCAGCTCACCCTCCGACGAGAACTATGGCTACACCTTC	CASSPSDENYGYTF